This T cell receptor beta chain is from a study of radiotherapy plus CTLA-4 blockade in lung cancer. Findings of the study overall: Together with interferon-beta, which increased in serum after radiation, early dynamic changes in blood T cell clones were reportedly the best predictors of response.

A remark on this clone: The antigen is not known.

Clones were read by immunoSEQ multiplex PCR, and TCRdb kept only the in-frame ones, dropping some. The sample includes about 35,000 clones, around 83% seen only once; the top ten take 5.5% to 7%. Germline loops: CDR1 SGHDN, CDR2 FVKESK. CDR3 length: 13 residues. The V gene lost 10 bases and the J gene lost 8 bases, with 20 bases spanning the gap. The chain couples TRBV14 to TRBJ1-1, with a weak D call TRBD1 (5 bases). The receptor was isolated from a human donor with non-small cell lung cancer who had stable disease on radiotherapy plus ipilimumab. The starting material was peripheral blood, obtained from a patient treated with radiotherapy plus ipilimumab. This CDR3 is CATTVGPRGEAFF. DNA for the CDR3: TGTGCCACAACGGTGGGGCCGCGGGGGGAAGCTTTCTTT.